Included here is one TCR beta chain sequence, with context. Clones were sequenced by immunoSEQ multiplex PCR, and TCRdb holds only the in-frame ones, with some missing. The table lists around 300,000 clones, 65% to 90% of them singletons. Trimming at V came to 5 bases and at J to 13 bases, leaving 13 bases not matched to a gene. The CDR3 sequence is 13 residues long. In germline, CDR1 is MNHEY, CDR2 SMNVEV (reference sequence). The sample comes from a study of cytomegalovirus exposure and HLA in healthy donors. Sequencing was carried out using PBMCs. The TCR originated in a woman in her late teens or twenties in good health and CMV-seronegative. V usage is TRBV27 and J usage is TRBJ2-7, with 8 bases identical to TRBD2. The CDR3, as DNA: TGTGCCAGCAGTCCCTGGGGAGCGGGAGTTTACTACTTC. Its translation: CASSPWGAGVYYF.